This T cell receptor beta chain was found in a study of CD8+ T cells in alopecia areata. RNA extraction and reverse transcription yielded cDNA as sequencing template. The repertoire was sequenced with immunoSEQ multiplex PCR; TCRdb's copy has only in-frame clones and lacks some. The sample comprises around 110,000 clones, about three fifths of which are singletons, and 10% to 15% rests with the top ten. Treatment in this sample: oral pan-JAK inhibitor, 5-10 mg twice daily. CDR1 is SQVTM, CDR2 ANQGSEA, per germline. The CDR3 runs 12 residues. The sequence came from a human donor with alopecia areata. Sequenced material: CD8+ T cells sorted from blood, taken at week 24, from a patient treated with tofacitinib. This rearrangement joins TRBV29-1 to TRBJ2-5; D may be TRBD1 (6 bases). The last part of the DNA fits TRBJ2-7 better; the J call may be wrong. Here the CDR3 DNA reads TGCAGCGTTAGGACAGATCCAGGCGAGCAGTACTTC. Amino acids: CSVRTDPGEQYF.